This T cell receptor (beta chain) emerged from a study of regulatory T cells in long-lasting Graves disease. This clonotype turned up a few times. No antigen is known for it. The time point denotes: newly diagnosed GD, antithyroid drugs for less than 3 months. Researchers made the TCR library from RNA that was extracted from PBMCs. Germline V gene sequence: CDR1 MNHEY, CDR2 SVGEGT. The CDR3 loop spans 17 amino acids. V was trimmed by 0 bases and J by 1 base, leaving 14 bases between them. Sequencing libraries for TCR beta were prepared with iRepertoire HTBI primers and Arm-PCR of CDR3 regions. Each CDR3 protein gets one entry after TCRdb re-called the multiplex PCR reads with MiXCR. The table lists about 460,000 distinct CDR3 sequences, 13% to 15% of them singletons. Study-wide results and limits: Lower TCR diversity was seen in persistent Graves' patients than in newly diagnosed ones.

A further study also used this sample, focusing on T cells in Graves' hyperthyroidism and ophthalmopathy. Per that paper: Hyperthyroidism had been newly diagnosed in patients aged 18 to 65, and its duration was under 2 months.

The sequence derives from a woman in her fifties or sixties with Graves disease. The sample was peripheral blood mononuclear cells (PBMCs), taken at new diagnosis, from a patient treated with antithyroid drugs. The chain couples TRBV6-2 or TRBV6-3 to TRBJ2-3; D perhaps matches TRBD2 (7 bases). The CDR3: CASSYSSRGGGTDTQYF. The CDR3 nucleotides read TGTGCCAGCAGTTACTCGTCCCGAGGGGGGGGCACAGATACGCAGTATTTT.